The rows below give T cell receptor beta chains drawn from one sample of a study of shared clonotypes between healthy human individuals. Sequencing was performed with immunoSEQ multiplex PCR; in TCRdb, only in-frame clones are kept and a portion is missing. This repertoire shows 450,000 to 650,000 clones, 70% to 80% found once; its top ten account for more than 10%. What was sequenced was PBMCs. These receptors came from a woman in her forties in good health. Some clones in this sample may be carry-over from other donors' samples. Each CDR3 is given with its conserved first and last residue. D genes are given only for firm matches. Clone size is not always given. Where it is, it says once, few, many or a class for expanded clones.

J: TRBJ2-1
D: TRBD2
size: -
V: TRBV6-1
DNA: TGTGCCAGCAGTGAAGTCCTAGCGGGAGGGCCTGAGCAGTTCTTC
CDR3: CASSEVLAGGPEQFF

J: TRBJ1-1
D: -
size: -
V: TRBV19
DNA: TGTGCCAGTAGTCCCGGGGACACCATGCGAACGAGTGGAGCTTTCTTT
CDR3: CASSPGDTMRTSGAFF

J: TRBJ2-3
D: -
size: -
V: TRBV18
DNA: TGTGCCAGCTCACCGAGCACTACTCGTAGCACAGATACGCAGTATTTT
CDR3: CASSPSTTRSTDTQYF

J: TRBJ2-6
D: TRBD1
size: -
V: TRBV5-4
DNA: TGTGCCAGCAGCGGGACAGGGTTCTCTGGGGCCAACGTCCTGACTTTC
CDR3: CASSGTGFSGANVLTF

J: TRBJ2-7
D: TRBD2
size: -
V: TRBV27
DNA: TGTGCCAGCAAGGGAGCACTAGCGGGTAAATACGAGCAGTACTTC
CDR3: CASKGALAGKYEQYF

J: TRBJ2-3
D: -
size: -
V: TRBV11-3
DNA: TGTGCCAGCAGCTTAGCGTCGGGCACAGATACGCAGTATTTT
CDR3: CASSLASGTDTQYF

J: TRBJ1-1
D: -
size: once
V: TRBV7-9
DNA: TGTGCCAGCAGCGAGGGGCTTAACACTGAAGCTTTCTTT
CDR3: CASSEGLNTEAFF

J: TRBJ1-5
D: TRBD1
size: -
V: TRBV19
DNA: TGTGCCAGTGGGGGGACAGGCAATCAGCCCCAGCATTTT
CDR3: CASGGTGNQPQHF

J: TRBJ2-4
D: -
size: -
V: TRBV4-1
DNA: TGCGCCAGCAGCCAAGGGCAGGGTCGTTCACTAGCCAAAAACATTCAGTACTTC
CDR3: CASSQGQGRSLAKNIQYF

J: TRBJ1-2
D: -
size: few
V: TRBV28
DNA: TGTGCCACCCCCAAAAGGGCAGGGACTAACTATGGCTACACCTTC
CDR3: CATPKRAGTNYGYTF

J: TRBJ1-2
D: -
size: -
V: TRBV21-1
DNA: TGTGCCAGCAGCCCACAGGGCCTTAACTATGGCTACACCTTC
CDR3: CASSPQGLNYGYTF

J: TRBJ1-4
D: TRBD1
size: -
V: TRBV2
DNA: TGTGCCAGCAGTCGACGGGACAGAAGTAATGAAAAACTGTTTTTT
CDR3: CASSRRDRSNEKLFF

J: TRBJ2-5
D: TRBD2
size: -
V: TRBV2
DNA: TGTGCCAGCAGTGAACAAGGGAGGGGAGAGACCCAGTACTTC
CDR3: CASSEQGRGETQYF

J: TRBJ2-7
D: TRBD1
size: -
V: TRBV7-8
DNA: TGTGCCAGCACCTCGACAGGGGGGAGCTCCTACGAGCAGTACTTC
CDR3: CASTSTGGSSYEQYF

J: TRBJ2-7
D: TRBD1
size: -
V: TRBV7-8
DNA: TGTGCCAGCAACAGGGGTGGGGCCTACGAGCAGTACTTC
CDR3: CASNRGGAYEQYF

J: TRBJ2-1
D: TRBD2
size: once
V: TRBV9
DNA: TGTGCCAGCAGCGTAGGGGCGGGAGGGCTATACAATGAGCAGTTCTTC
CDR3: CASSVGAGGLYNEQFF

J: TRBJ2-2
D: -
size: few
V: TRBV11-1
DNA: TGTGCCAGCAGCCGTTTTCGGGGAACCGGGGAGCTGTTTTTT
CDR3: CASSRFRGTGELFF

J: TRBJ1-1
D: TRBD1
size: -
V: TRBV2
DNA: TGTGCCAGCAGTAGTCCGGGACAGGGGGCCTCTGAAGCTTTCTTT
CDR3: CASSSPGQGASEAFF

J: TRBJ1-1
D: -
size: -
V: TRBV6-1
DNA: TGTGCCAGCAGCCCAAGGGGGGATACTGAAGCTTTCTTT
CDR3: CASSPRGDTEAFF

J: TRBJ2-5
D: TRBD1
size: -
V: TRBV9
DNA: TGTGCCAGCAGCGGGACAGGTGCCCACCAAGAGACCCAGTACTTC
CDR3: CASSGTGAHQETQYF

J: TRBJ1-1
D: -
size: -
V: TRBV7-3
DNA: TGTGCCAGCAGCCCCACAGGTCTGAACACTGAAGCTTTCTTT
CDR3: CASSPTGLNTEAFF

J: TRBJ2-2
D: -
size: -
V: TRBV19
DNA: TGTGCCAGCGCTGGGGGTCCTCGTCGGGAGCTGTTTTTT
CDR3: CASAGGPRRELFF

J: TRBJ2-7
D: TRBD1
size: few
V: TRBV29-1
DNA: TGCAGCGTTGGGGCGACAGGGGCCAACTACGAGCAGTACTTC
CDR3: CSVGATGANYEQYF

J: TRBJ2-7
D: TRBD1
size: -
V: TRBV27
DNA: TGTGCCAGCAGCCGACAGGGTGAAAGCTACGAGCAGTACTTC
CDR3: CASSRQGESYEQYF

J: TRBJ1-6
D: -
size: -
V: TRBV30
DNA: TGTGCCTGGAGTGTACGCTTCTCACCCCTCCACTTT
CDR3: CAWSVRFSPLHF

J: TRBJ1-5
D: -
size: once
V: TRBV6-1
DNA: TGTGCCAGCAACCCACCTAATCAGCCCCAGCATTTT
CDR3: CASNPPNQPQHF

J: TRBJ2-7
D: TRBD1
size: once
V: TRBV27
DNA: TGTGCCAGCAGTTCCAGGACAGGGAGCTACGAGCAGTACTTC
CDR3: CASSSRTGSYEQYF

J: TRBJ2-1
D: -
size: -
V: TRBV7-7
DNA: TGTGCTAGCAGCTTAGCGCTCGGCTGGAGCTCCTACAATGAGCAGTTCTTC
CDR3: CASSLALGWSSYNEQFF

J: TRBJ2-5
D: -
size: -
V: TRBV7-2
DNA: TGTGCCAGCAGCTTAGGAGTTCGGGAGACCCAGTACTTC
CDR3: CASSLGVRETQYF